Below, 27 T cell receptor beta chains from the same sample are listed, as sequenced in a study of blood T cell repertoires in COVID-19. Some clones are missing from TCRdb's copy, which holds only in-frame ones; the method was immunoSEQ multiplex PCR. The sample has 300,000 to 450,000 clones, 70% to 90% seen once. Sequenced input: PBMCs or T cells enriched from blood (not recorded which). The source of these receptors is a man younger than 45 who had recovered from COVID-19.

V is TRBV7-8 and J is TRBJ1-6; the D is unclear. CDR1 SGHVS and CDR2 FQNEAQ come from the germline V gene. The CDR3 is made up of 15 amino acids. Trimming took 3 bases from V and 5 from J, leaving 11 bases between them. CDR3 DNA sequence: TGTGCCAGCAGCTTCCACGGGGTGGATAATTCACCCCTCCACTTT. This codes for CASSFHGVDNSPLHF.

The rearrangement uses TRBV4-2 and TRBJ2-3; the match to TRBD2 covers 12 bases. Germline assignment: CDR1 LGHNA and CDR2 YNFKEQ. V trimming: 4 bases; J trimming: 6 bases; junction bases outside the gene matches: 5. The CDR3 loop spans 15 amino acids. This chain's CDR3 is CASSPLAGGMDTQYF. In DNA, the CDR3 is TGTGCCAGCAGCCCCCTAGCGGGGGGGATGGATACGCAGTATTTT.

This chain connects TRBV7-9 to TRBJ1-4, with a weak D call TRBD1 (6 bases). Trimming took off 4 bases at V and 8 bases at J, with 20 bases between the two ends. The CDR3 runs 16 residues. CDR1 SEHNR and CDR2 FQNEAQ come from the germline V gene (reference sequence). CDR3: CASSYHYRVDEEKLFF. DNA of the CDR3: TGTGCCAGCAGCTATCATTACAGGGTGGATGAGGAAAAACTGTTTTTT.

The chain joins TRBV19 to TRBJ1-2; D call uncertain. With 5 bases removed from V and 2 bases from J, the gap between germline ends came to 9 bases. Per the germline V gene, CDR1 is LNHDA and CDR2 is SQIVND (reference sequence). The CDR3 spans 13 residues. The CDR3 sequence is CASSAVPNYGYTF. DNA for the CDR3: TGTGCCAGTAGTGCAGTTCCGAACTATGGCTACACCTTC.

The CDR3 nucleotides are TGTGCCAGCAGTCCCCTGGAGGTGAACACTGAAGCTTTCTTT. It yields the protein CASSPLEVNTEAFF. The chain carries TRBV28 and TRBJ1-1; D remains unclear. Trimming shortened V by 5 bases and J by 0 bases, and 10 bases separated the two germline ends. The CDR3 runs 14 residues. Germline values: CDR1 MDHEN, CDR2 SYDVKM. Full variable domain (remainder filled in from reference TRBV28 and TRBJ1-1): DVKVTQSSRYLVKRTGEKVFLECVQDMDHENMFWYRQDPGLGLRLIYFSYDVKMKEKGDIPEGYSVSREKKERFSLILESASTNQTSMYLCASSPLEVNTEAFFGQGTRLTVV.

The chain carries TRBV27 and TRBJ2-3, with D perhaps matching TRBD2 (5 bases). The germline gives CDR1 MNHEY, CDR2 SMNVEV (reference sequence). Trimming removed 5 bases at V and 8 bases at J, with 17 bases between. This CDR3 is 14 amino acids long. The CDR3 bases are TGTGCCAGCAGTCCGACCGAGGCTAGCCCTACGCAGTATTTT. It translates to CASSPTEASPTQYF.

The rearrangement joins TRBV6-5 to TRBJ1-2; D uncertain. The length of the CDR3 is 11 residues. Trimming took off 6 bases at V and 8 bases at J, with 10 bases between the two ends. CDR1 MNHEY and CDR2 SVGAGI come from the germline V gene. This CDR3 reads CASSSTQGYTF. Here the CDR3 DNA reads TGTGCCAGCAGCTCAACGCAGGGCTACACCTTC.

The CDR3 coding sequence is TGTGCCAGCTCTAGCGGGGGGGCGGAGGGCACAGATACGCAGTATTTT. Its translation: CASSSGGAEGTDTQYF. The V gene is TRBV3-1 (or the pseudogene TRBV3-2), the J gene TRBJ2-3; 12 bases map to TRBD2. The ends lost 8 bases at V and 1 base at J; junction bases unmatched: 7. Germline-derived CDR1 and CDR2 are LGHDT and YNNKEL (reference sequence). This CDR3 is built from 16 residues.

The chain links TRBV11-2 to TRBJ2-2; 10 bases map to TRBD2. This CDR3 spans 15 amino acids. In germline, CDR1 is SGHAT, CDR2 FQNNGV. With 6 bases clipped from V and 2 bases from J, the junction kept 3 bases outside the gene matches. The CDR3 DNA is TGTGCCAGCAGAATAGCGGGGGGCAACACCGGGGAGCTGTTTTTT. It codes for CASRIAGGNTGELFF. Filled out from reference TRBV11-2 and TRBJ2-2, the complete variable domain reads EAGVAQSPRYKIIEKRQSVAFWCNPISGHATLYWYQQILGQGPKLLIQFQNNGVVDDSQLPKDRFSAERLKGVDSTLKIQPAKLEDSAVYLCASRIAGGNTGELFFGEGSRLTVL.

In its sample, this clone was seen once. V is TRBV5-6 and J is TRBJ1-2, with TRBD1 as a possible D gene (5 bases). The CDR3 runs 14 residues. Germline CDR1 SGHDT, CDR2 YYEEEE. The V and J ends lost 1 base and 4 bases respectively, with 11 bases between them. The CDR3 is CASSLPGGSYGYTF. For the CDR3, the DNA is TGTGCCAGCAGCTTGCCGGGGGGTAGCTATGGCTACACCTTC.

This clone appeared a single time. The rearrangement uses TRBV4-2 and TRBJ1-2; 8 bases are a match to TRBD1. The germline V gene has CDR1 LGHNA and CDR2 YNFKEQ. Losses at the gene ends were 1 base for V and 1 base for J; bases not matched to a gene: 2. The length of the CDR3 is 15 residues. CDR3 nucleotides: TGTGCCAGCAGCCAAGTGGGACAGGATAACTATGGCTACACCTTC. It yields the protein CASSQVGQDNYGYTF.

V and J are TRBV4-3 and TRBJ1-3; perhaps TRBD1 as D (5 bases). The CDR3 consists of 13 residues. Germline values: CDR1 LGHNA, CDR2 YSLEER. V was cut by 5 bases and J by 0 bases, with 5 bases left in between. The CDR3 sequence: CASSRGSGNTIYF. CDR3 coding DNA: TGCGCCAGCAGCAGGGGCTCTGGAAACACCATATATTTT.

The CDR3 DNA is TGTGCCTGGGCTCTCTATACGGATACGCAGTATTTT. Translating gives CAWALYTDTQYF. This sequence joins TRBV30 and TRBJ2-3; no firm D call. CDR3 length: 12 residues. V was pared by 5 bases and J by 6 bases, with 12 bases between. From germline, CDR1 is GTSNPN and CDR2 SVGIG (reference sequence).

The chain joins TRBV6-1 to TRBJ1-1; D gene uncertain. V shed 3 bases and J shed 2 bases, with 10 bases lying between them. CDR1 and CDR2 from the germline V gene are MNHNS and SASEGT. This CDR3 has 14 residues. The CDR3, as DNA: TGTGCCAGCAGTGATTACTTTCTCAACACTGAAGCTTTCTTT. This sequence encodes CASSDYFLNTEAFF.

This clone was counted only a few times. The sample has other DNA sequences that encode this CDR3 too. The rearrangement uses TRBV18 and TRBJ1-1, with a weak D call TRBD1 (6 bases). Trimming shortened V by 3 bases and J by 1 base, and 9 bases separated the two germline ends. Germline V gives CDR1 KGHSH, CDR2 LQKENI. CDR3 length equals 14 residues. The CDR3 nucleotides read TGTGCCAGCTCACCCCGGGACACGAACACTGAAGCTTTCTTT. This translates into CASSPRDTNTEAFF.

V usage is TRBV6-6 and J usage is TRBJ2-5; 7 bases line up with TRBD2. The CDR3 has 15 amino acids. Germline-derived CDR1 and CDR2 are MNHNY and SVGAGI (reference sequence). V was pared by 2 bases and J by 4 bases, with 7 bases of the junction left unmatched. The CDR3: CASSYGGGTGETQYF. DNA of the CDR3: TGTGCCAGCAGTTACGGGGGAGGGACGGGAGAGACCCAGTACTTC.

This chain's CDR3 is CASSSPQGLGEKLFF. The CDR3 DNA reads as TGTGCCAGCAGCTCTCCTCAGGGGTTAGGTGAAAAACTGTTTTTT. The chain has TRBV5-6 and TRBJ1-4; TRBD1 might be the D (6 bases). V lost 3 bases and J 7 bases, leaving 16 bases between the germline ends. Germline assignment: CDR1 SGHDT and CDR2 YYEEEE. This CDR3 comprises 15 residues.

The rearrangement joins TRBV9 to TRBJ1-1; D is unresolved. CDR3 length: 13 amino acids. V lost 0 bases and J lost 3, with 6 bases in between. Germline V lookup: CDR1 SGDLS, CDR2 YYNGEE. Written as DNA, the CDR3 is TGTGCCAGCAGCGTAGTGGCTTACACTGAAGCTTTCTTT. This gives the protein CASSVVAYTEAFF.

The V and J genes are TRBV6-5 and TRBJ1-3, with TRBD1 matching 11 bases. V gave up 3 bases and J gave up 4 bases; unmatched junction bases: 5. Germline V gene lookup returns CDR1 MNHEY and CDR2 SVGAGI. This CDR3 contains 16 residues. CDR3 sequence (DNA): TGTGCCAGCAGTTATTACGGACAGGGGGCAGGAAACACCATATATTTT. Its protein is CASSYYGQGAGNTIYF.

The chain recombines TRBV29-1 with TRBJ2-3; TRBD1 matches at 7 bases. This CDR3 comprises 15 residues. Germline CDR1 is SQVTM and CDR2 is ANQGSEA. With 6 bases clipped from V and 0 bases from J, the junction kept 9 bases outside the gene matches. CDR3 nucleotides: TGCAGCGTCGCGACCGGGACAGCTAGCACAGATACGCAGTATTTT. Translating gives CSVATGTASTDTQYF.

The rearrangement uses TRBV3-1 (or the pseudogene TRBV3-2) and TRBJ1-3; D remains ambiguous. V lost 0 bases and J 0 bases, leaving 12 bases between the germline ends. The CDR3 is made up of 17 amino acids. Germline loops: CDR1 LGHDT, CDR2 YNNKEL (reference sequence). For the CDR3, the DNA is TGTGCCAGCAGCCAAGATCGTCGGAGAATCTCTGGAAACACCATATATTTT. Translated: CASSQDRRRISGNTIYF.

This rearrangement joins TRBV6-1 to TRBJ1-2; D is possibly TRBD1 (5 bases). The germline V gene encodes CDR1 MNHNS and CDR2 SASEGT. Trimming stripped 3 bases from V and 8 bases from J, with 13 bases between. This CDR3 spans 13 amino acids. The CDR3 bases are TGTGCCAGCAGTGAGGGCAGGGTATTGGGCTACACCTTC. Amino acid sequence: CASSEGRVLGYTF.

The chain employs TRBV3-1 (or the pseudogene TRBV3-2) and TRBJ2-7; D gene unclear. Germline loops: CDR1 LGHDT, CDR2 YNNKEL (reference sequence). The CDR3 has 13 residues. The V end lost 0 bases, the J end lost 3 bases, and 6 bases lay between the germline ends. The CDR3 is CASSQETGYEQYF. The CDR3 DNA reads TGTGCCAGCAGCCAAGAGACGGGCTACGAGCAGTACTTC.

In nucleotides, the CDR3 is TGCGCCAGCAGCCAAGAGGGCGGACAGAATTATGGCTACACCTTC. Translation gives CASSQEGGQNYGYTF. The genes are TRBV4-3 and TRBJ1-2; D possibly corresponds to TRBD1 (6 bases). The CDR3 sequence is 15 residues long. Trimming stripped 0 bases from V and 5 bases from J, with 13 bases between. Germline V CDR1 and CDR2: LGHNA, YSLEER.

About this clone itself: Other nucleotide sequences from this sample produce the same CDR3. The chain couples TRBV7-2 to TRBJ1-5, with a weak D call TRBD1 (6 bases). CDR3 length: 15 residues. In germline, CDR1 is SGHTA, CDR2 FQGNSA. V lost 1 base and J 2 bases, leaving 9 bases between the germline ends. This CDR3 reads CASSLVAGGNQPQHF. The CDR3, as DNA: TGTGCCAGCAGCTTAGTAGCAGGGGGCAATCAGCCCCAGCATTTT.

The V call is TRBV3-1 (or the pseudogene TRBV3-2), the J call TRBJ2-7; D uncertain. CDR3 length: 15 amino acids. V lost 1 base, J lost 7 bases, and 17 bases lay in between. The germline V gene has CDR1 LGHDT and CDR2 YNNKEL (reference sequence). CDR3 sequence (DNA): TGTGCCAGCAGCCAAGGATGGTCTTCTCTCCGGGAGCAGTACTTC. This gives the protein CASSQGWSSLREQYF.

The V call is TRBV11-2, the J call TRBJ2-7, with a weak D call TRBD1 (6 bases). This CDR3 is 13 amino acids long. The V end lost 4 bases, the J end lost 7 bases, and 14 bases lay between the germline ends. Per germline, CDR1 SGHAT and CDR2 FQNNGV. CDR3 DNA sequence: TGTGCCAGCAGCTCCGGACAGAACTGGGAGCAGTACTTC. It encodes CASSSGQNWEQYF.